Given below is one T cell receptor (beta chain) in context. Its antigen remains unidentified. This specimen includes other DNA sequences encoding the same CDR3. The data stem from a study of cytomegalovirus exposure and HLA in healthy donors. A multiplex PCR was run with 60 Vbeta primers and 13 Jbeta primers. Assay: immunoSEQ multiplex PCR; the TCRdb copy retains only in-frame clones and omits some. This sample has under 250,000 clones, with over 70% found just once. This CDR3 comprises 13 residues. Trimming removed 3 bases from V and 1 base from J, with 7 bases in between. Germline CDR1 SGDLS, CDR2 YYNGEE. Study-wide findings and caveats: It was shown in a later analysis that HLA-associated TCR beta chains were more clonally expanded than other, equally common chains.

This clonotype was obtained from a woman aged 55-69 years in good health and CMV-seropositive. Material: PBMCs. V gene TRBV9 combines with J gene TRBJ1-1, with D maybe TRBD1 (5 bases). The CDR3 reads CASSAGQNTEAFF. The CDR3 DNA reads as TGTGCCAGCAGCGCCGGACAGAACACTGAAGCTTTCTTT.